Listed here are 15 T cell receptor beta chains from one sample, sequenced in a study of graft-versus-host responses after intestinal transplantation. Data came from immunoSEQ multiplex PCR; TCRdb stores just in-frame clones and leaves some out. This sample yields some 8,000 clones, of which roughly 92% are seen a single time; about 1.5% belongs to the top ten. Sequenced material: PBMCs, taken 30 to 33 days after intestinal transplant. The receptors were sampled from a human patient who received an intestinal transplant, so some T cells may come from the graft donor.

The CDR3 coding sequence is TGTGCCTGGACTAGCGGGGGGCCGGTTTACGAGCAGTACTTC. Its protein is CAWTSGGPVYEQYF. This sequence joins TRBV30 and TRBJ2-7; 11 bases align to TRBD2. CDR1 is GTSNPN and CDR2 is SVGIG in the germline V gene (reference sequence). The CDR3 runs to 14 residues. V lost 4 bases and J lost 4; bases outside the gene matches: 6.

V usage is TRBV5-4 and J usage is TRBJ2-2; TRBD1 agrees at 7 bases. The CDR3 is 16 amino acids. With V trimmed by 3 bases and J by 0 bases, 5 bases remained unmatched. CDR1 and CDR2 (germline): SGHNT, YYREEE (reference sequence). In nucleotides, the CDR3 is TGTGCCAGCAGCTATGGGACAGCTCCGAACACCGGGGAGCTGTTTTTT. This sequence encodes CASSYGTAPNTGELFF.

The chain links TRBV27 to TRBJ2-1; TRBD1 is a possible D gene (5 bases). The CDR3 is made up of 17 amino acids. Germline CDR1 MNHEY, CDR2 SMNVEV (reference sequence). The CDR3 nucleotides read TGTGGAAGAATGGGGTTTTGCTGGTCTACAGGCAACAATGAGCAGTTCTTC. It translates to CGRMGFCWSTGNNEQFF.

The J gene is TRBJ1-2, the V gene TRBV4-1; D gene ambiguous. V was cut by 5 bases and J by 4 bases, with 8 bases left in between. CDR3 length equals 12 residues. Germline lookup yields CDR1 MGHRA and CDR2 YSYEKL. The CDR3 sequence is CASSDRIYGYTF. DNA of the CDR3: TGCGCCAGCAGCGATAGAATCTATGGCTACACCTTC.

This sequence joins TRBV18 and TRBJ2-3; no firm D call. The ends were cut back, 0 bases at V and 0 bases at J, with 13 bases in the middle. The CDR3 totals 17 residues. The germline CDR1 and CDR2 sequences are KGHSH and LQKENI. The CDR3 loop reads CASSPPGNRRSTDTQYF. CDR3 DNA: TGTGCCAGCTCACCACCTGGGAACCGAAGGAGCACAGATACGCAGTATTTT.

The chain joins TRBV5-5 to TRBJ2-1, with TRBD1 matching over 8 bases. The germline gives CDR1 SGHKS, CDR2 YYEKEE (reference sequence). Losses at the gene ends were 4 bases for V and 8 bases for J; bases not matched to a gene: 8. This CDR3 has 14 amino acids. This CDR3 reads CASSLPDRVDEQFF. CDR3 nucleotide sequence: TGTGCCAGCAGCCTTCCGGACAGGGTCGATGAGCAGTTCTTC.

The J gene is TRBJ2-7, the V gene TRBV27, with D possibly called TRBD1 or TRBD2 (6 bases each). CDR3 length: 17 residues. With 0 bases removed from V and 1 base from J, the gap between germline ends came to 16 bases. The germline V gene has CDR1 MNHEY and CDR2 SMNVEV (reference sequence). CDR3 sequence (DNA): TGTGCCAGCAGTTTATCGGGGGCTCCCGGGGGATCCTACGAGCAGTACTTC. Its translation is CASSLSGAPGGSYEQYF.

A few counts support this clone. The chain employs TRBV4-1 and TRBJ2-1, with TRBD2 matching over 10 bases. The CDR3 consists of 14 residues. Germline V gene data show CDR1 as MGHRA and CDR2 as YSYEKL. Trimming took 6 bases from V and 7 from J; bases not matched to a gene: 6. The CDR3 DNA reads TGCGCCAGCAGTTCAGCGGGGGGGCCTAATGAGCAGTTCTTC. This translates into CASSSAGGPNEQFF.

The V and J genes are TRBV10-3 and TRBJ2-2; 11 positions agree with TRBD2. Germline V CDR1 and CDR2: ENHRY, SYGVKD. Trimming at V came to 6 bases and at J to 5 bases, leaving 5 bases not matched to a gene. The CDR3 length is 15 residues. The CDR3 reads CAISDSGGATGELFF. CDR3 coding DNA: TGTGCCATCAGCGATAGCGGGGGGGCAACCGGGGAGCTGTTTTTT.

The V and J genes are TRBV6-1 and TRBJ2-7; 11 nucleotides align to TRBD1. The J segment lost 3 bases and the V segment lost 2 bases, leaving 3 bases of the junction unmatched. CDR1 is MNHNS, CDR2 SASEGT, per germline. The CDR3 runs 15 residues. This CDR3 reads CASSEQGTGGYEQYF. CDR3 coding DNA: TGTGCCAGCAGTGAACAAGGGACAGGGGGCTACGAGCAGTACTTC.

The chain couples TRBV4-1 to TRBJ2-5, with unresolved D. The CDR3 is made up of 12 amino acids. V lost 0 bases, J lost 4 bases, and 3 bases lay in between. Germline-derived CDR1 and CDR2 are MGHRA and YSYEKL. The CDR3 DNA reads as TGCGCCAGCAGCCAAGATAGAGAGACCCAGTACTTC. This codes for CASSQDRETQYF.

The rearrangement joins TRBV6-5 to TRBJ1-2; D gene uncertain. This CDR3 is 14 amino acids long. The germline CDR1 and CDR2 sequences are MNHEY and SVGAGI. Trimming left V 0 bases short and J 4 bases short, with 9 bases between. CDR3: CASSYSPGTYGYTF. The DNA of the CDR3 is TGTGCCAGCAGTTACTCGCCGGGAACCTATGGCTACACCTTC.

This sequence joins TRBV27 and TRBJ2-7; D call uncertain. Germline lookup yields CDR1 MNHEY and CDR2 SMNVEV (reference sequence). The CDR3 has 13 amino acids. Trimming took off 0 bases at V and 5 bases at J, with 8 bases between the two ends. The CDR3 DNA follows: TGTGCCAGCAGTTTATCCCTCGTAGACGAGCAGTACTTC. It is translated as CASSLSLVDEQYF.

The CDR3: CASSGARARLADNEQFF. CDR3 DNA: TGTGCCAGCAGCGGGGCCCGCGCCAGACTAGCGGACAATGAGCAGTTCTTC. The rearrangement uses TRBV9 and TRBJ2-1, with TRBD2 identical over 9 bases. Germline V gene lookup returns CDR1 SGDLS and CDR2 YYNGEE. The CDR3 sequence is 17 residues long. Trimming at V came to 3 bases and at J to 5 bases, leaving 12 bases not matched to a gene.

The V call is TRBV9, the J call TRBJ2-2; no definite D call. CDR3 length: 15 residues. CDR1 is SGDLS, CDR2 YYNGEE, per germline. The germline V and J ends were trimmed by 2 bases and 0 bases, with 8 bases remaining between them. In DNA form, the CDR3 reads TGTGCCAGCAGCGTTGCGGTTGCGAACACCGGGGAGCTGTTTTTT. Amino acids: CASSVAVANTGELFF.